The sequence of this TCR beta chain was determined in a study of cytomegalovirus exposure and HLA in healthy donors. Findings and caveats of the study: Productive rates of about 87% or about 30% were seen for most TCR beta V segments in an earlier analysis. Later analysis indicated greater clonal expansion among HLA-associated TCR beta chains than among equally common other chains. Per published reports, the classifier diagnosed cytomegalovirus status with high specificity and sensitivity. TCR beta sequences reportedly predicted most subjects' HLA-A and HLA-B alleles accurately.

Primers included in the PCR were 60 Vbeta and 13 Jbeta primers. Here immunoSEQ multiplex PCR was the method, and the copy in TCRdb shows in-frame clones only, minus some. The profile shows 150,000 to 200,000 clones, 79% of them singletons. The CDR3 runs 14 residues. Per the germline V gene, CDR1 is SGHTA and CDR2 is FQGNSA. Trimming cost V 5 bases and J 2 bases, with 12 bases left between them. About this clone itself: Its antigen is unknown.

Sequenced sample: PBMCs. The V and J genes are TRBV7-2 and TRBJ2-5; D gene uncertain. The receptor's source is a woman aged 45-60 years in good health and CMV-seronegative. CDR3: CASSPRVSQETQYF. CDR3 nucleotides: TGTGCCAGCAGCCCTCGGGTTTCTCAAGAGACCCAGTACTTC.